Following are 16 T cell receptor beta chains from one sample sequenced in a study of cytomegalovirus exposure and HLA in healthy donors (dated by TCRdb to about 2017). Library method: the immunoSEQ multiplex PCR assay. TCRdb obtained this table from immuneACCESS and retained in-frame rearrangements with V and J assigned. These tables miss some clones; where compared with another copy, unresolved V genes account for less than half of the shortfall, and the remainder is unexplained. The sample records approximately 190,000 clones, around 84% of which are singletons. Of the sample, less than 8.5% is held by the ten largest clones. The sample taken for sequencing was PBMCs. Every receptor here comes from a man younger than 35 in good health and CMV-seropositive.

CDR3 residues: CASSLGGDTEAFF. For the CDR3, the DNA is TGTGCCAGCAGCTTGGGAGGGGACACTGAAGCTTTCTTT. This rearrangement joins TRBV13 to TRBJ1-1; a weak D match, TRBD1 (5 bases). This CDR3 has 13 amino acids. The germline gives CDR1 PRHDT, CDR2 FYEKMQ (reference sequence). Between the trimmed V and J ends, which lost 3 bases and 3 bases, there was a span of 8 bases.

The chain has TRBV29-1 and TRBJ2-7; TRBD2 agrees at 9 bases. Trimming cost V 1 base and J 12 bases; bases outside gene matches: 4. The CDR3 has 11 residues. Germline CDR1 reads SQVTM; CDR2 reads ANQGSEA. DNA of the CDR3: TGCAGCGTTGAAGTAGCGGGGGCCCGGTACTTC. It translates to CSVEVAGARYF.

The chain joins TRBV27 to TRBJ2-1; 9 bases align to TRBD1. The CDR3 spans 13 residues. Per the germline V gene, CDR1 is MNHEY and CDR2 is SMNVEV (reference sequence). With 6 bases clipped from V and 10 bases from J, the junction kept 7 bases outside the gene matches. CDR3: CASSQGTGYEQFF. As DNA, the CDR3 is TGTGCCAGCAGCCAAGGGACAGGGTACGAGCAGTTCTTC.

The chain links TRBV7-9 to TRBJ2-1, with D maybe TRBD2 (6 bases). CDR1 and CDR2 (germline): SEHNR, FQNEAQ (reference sequence). Between the trimmed V and J ends, which lost 2 bases and 5 bases, there was a span of 16 bases. CDR3 length: 16 residues. CDR3 nucleotide sequence: TGTGCCAGCAGCTTACAGTTAGATAGCGGAGACAATGAGCAGTTCTTC. It encodes CASSLQLDSGDNEQFF.

This sequence joins TRBV4-3 and TRBJ2-1; 7 bases align to TRBD2. Germline V gene lookup returns CDR1 LGHNA and CDR2 YSLEER. Trimming at V came to 1 base and at J to 5 bases, leaving 14 bases not matched to a gene. The CDR3 has 18 residues. CDR3 coding DNA: TGCGCCAGCAGCCAAGTGATTGGGCGCGGGAGTGGGAACAATGAGCAGTTCTTC. It codes for CASSQVIGRGSGNNEQFF.

The sample holds one count of this clone. For the CDR3, the DNA is TGTGCCAGCAGTCTAGCGGGAAGGGGGGAGACCCAGTACTTC. Translated, it gives CASSLAGRGETQYF. This chain links TRBV28 with TRBJ2-5, with 9 bases lining up with TRBD2. This CDR3 is built from 14 residues. J lost 5 bases, V lost 5 bases, and 6 bases had no gene match. CDR1 MDHEN and CDR2 SYDVKM come from the germline V gene.

V gene TRBV19 combines with J gene TRBJ2-2; 12 nucleotides align to TRBD2. The trim removed 10 bases at V and 5 bases at J, leaving 8 bases unmatched. The CDR3 loop spans 15 amino acids. The germline gives CDR1 LNHDA, CDR2 SQIVND (reference sequence). CDR3 loop: CATTSGRRGTGELFF. Written as DNA, the CDR3 is TGTGCCACCACTAGCGGGAGGAGGGGGACCGGGGAGCTGTTTTTT.

This clone came up once. J is TRBJ2-7 and V is TRBV30; no definite D call. Germline V gives CDR1 GTSNPN, CDR2 SVGIG (reference sequence). This CDR3 region has 12 residues. Trimming pared 1 base from V and 4 bases from J, leaving 8 bases between. The CDR3 is CAWSGSRYEQYF. In DNA, the CDR3 is TGTGCCTGGAGTGGGTCGCGGTACGAGCAGTACTTC.

CDR3 sequence reads: CAISDGPGRSGANVLTF. In nucleotides, the CDR3 is TGTGCCATCAGTGACGGTCCTGGTCGCTCTGGGGCCAACGTCCTGACTTTC. The chain links TRBV10-3 to TRBJ2-6; D not resolved. The CDR3 loop spans 17 amino acids. In germline, CDR1 is ENHRY, CDR2 SYGVKD. The V and J ends lost 3 bases and 0 bases respectively, with 12 bases between them.

V gene TRBV7-2 combines with J gene TRBJ2-5; 10 bases line up with TRBD2. The trim removed 7 bases at V and 5 bases at J, leaving 10 bases unmatched. This CDR3 spans 15 amino acids. Germline V gene data show CDR1 as SGHTA and CDR2 as FQGNSA. CDR3: CASTPSGSGGETQYF. CDR3 nucleotides: TGTGCCAGCACCCCTAGCGGGAGCGGGGGGGAGACCCAGTACTTC. Combining the CDR3 with reference TRBV7-2 and TRBJ2-5 gives the whole variable domain GAGVSQSPSNKVTEKGKDVELRCDPISGHTALYWYRQSLGQGLEFLIYFQGNSAPDKSGLPSDRFSAERTGGSVSTLTIQRTQQEDSAVYLCASTPSGSGGETQYFGPGTRLLVL.

The gene calls are TRBV27 and TRBJ2-7; D is ambiguous. The V gene lost 1 base and the J gene lost 0 bases, with 10 bases spanning the gap. The V gene's germline CDR1 is MNHEY and CDR2 SMNVEV (reference sequence). This CDR3 contains 15 residues. The DNA for the CDR3 is TGTGCCAGCAGTTTATATGCCCTCAGCTCCTACGAGCAGTACTTC. Translation gives CASSLYALSSYEQYF.

The sample holds a few counts of this clone. The J gene is TRBJ2-5, the V gene TRBV11-2; TRBD2 matches 9 bases. Germline V gene data show CDR1 as SGHAT and CDR2 as FQNNGV. Trimming at V came to 4 bases and at J to 5 bases, leaving 5 bases not matched to a gene. The length of the CDR3 is 14 residues. CDR3 sequence: CASSSLAGVETQYF. The CDR3 nucleotides are TGTGCCAGCAGCTCCTTAGCGGGAGTGGAGACCCAGTACTTC.

The chain has TRBV5-1 and TRBJ2-2; D remains unclear. Germline assignment: CDR1 SGHRS and CDR2 YFSETQ. The germline V and J ends were trimmed by 4 bases and 4 bases, with 8 bases remaining between them. CDR3 size: 13 residues. The CDR3 bases are TGCGCCAGCAGCGCCACGGGCACCGGGGAGCTGTTTTTT. Residues: CASSATGTGELFF.

J is TRBJ2-7 and V is TRBV5-1; 7 positions match TRBD2. The CDR3 totals 15 residues. Germline loops: CDR1 SGHRS, CDR2 YFSETQ. The V and J ends lost 5 bases and 4 bases, in that order; junction bases with no gene match: 12. The CDR3 here is CASSSGGLTVYEQYF. The CDR3 DNA sequence: TGCGCCAGCAGTTCGGGAGGCTTGACAGTTTACGAGCAGTACTTC.

The chain links TRBV30 to TRBJ2-7, with D maybe TRBD1 (5 bases). This CDR3 is built from 11 residues. V was trimmed by 2 bases and J by 12 bases, leaving 14 bases between them. Germline CDR1 reads GTSNPN; CDR2 reads SVGIG (reference sequence). The CDR3: CAWSTAGRAYF. In DNA form, the CDR3 reads TGTGCCTGGAGTACCGCCGGCAGGGCGTACTTC.

The chain carries TRBV11-2 and TRBJ2-1; D ambiguous. The CDR3 is made up of 13 amino acids. V was shortened by 1 base and J by 8 bases, with 9 bases between the two germline ends. Germline V CDR1 and CDR2: SGHAT, FQNNGV. In nucleotides, the CDR3 is TGTGCCAGCAGCTTAGGGCTTTCCCATGAGCAGTTCTTC. Its translation: CASSLGLSHEQFF.